The clone carrying this TCR beta chain appeared a few times. Its specificity is unknown. This specimen belongs to a study of CD8 T cells in ankylosing spondylitis. This CDR3 spans 17 amino acids. In germline, CDR1 is SGHRS, CDR2 YFSETQ. V lost 4 bases, J lost 1 base, and 10 bases stayed unmatched. TCRdb itself ran the 5' RACE reads through MiXCR, one entry per CDR3 protein. The sample contains 700,000 to 1,000,000 distinct CDR3 sequences, 10% to 15% of which appear only once. Notes on the study in general: Eight or nine highly homologous variants formed a TCR beta motif that appeared characteristic of ankylosing spondylitis blood.

The receptor was isolated from a male donor with ankylosing spondylitis. The gene calls are TRBV5-1 and TRBJ2-1; TRBD1 agrees at 8 bases. Material: blood, either unsorted or a sorted T cell fraction (not recorded which). CDR3 coding DNA: TGCGCCAGCAGCCAGACAGGGGACGGTAGGTCCTACAATGAGCAGTTCTTC. Protein product: CASSQTGDGRSYNEQFF.